Below, one T cell receptor (beta chain) is given with its context. Some clones are missing from TCRdb's copy, which holds only in-frame ones; the method was immunoSEQ multiplex PCR. The sample includes 25,000 to 30,000 clones, 92% seen only once; the top ten take around 8.9%. Germline loops: CDR1 SNHLY, CDR2 FYNNEI. The CDR3 consists of 11 residues. Trimming shortened V by 10 bases and J by 4 bases, and 8 bases separated the two germline ends. The sample is drawn from a study of OX40 agonist ivuxolimab in advanced cancers. Across the whole study: While on treatment, patients had intravenous ivuxolimab at 0.01 to 10 mg/kg every 2 weeks.

The chain is built from TRBV2 and TRBJ1-3; D gene ambiguous. The sample here was CD4+ or CD8+ T cells sorted from blood, taken in a trial of the OX40 agonist ivuxolimab. The TCR comes from an adult with an advanced solid tumor such as melanoma, head and neck, liver or kidney cancer. CDR3 protein: CAILSGNTIYF. CDR3 nucleotides: TGTGCCATCCTGTCGGGAAACACCATATATTTT.